Listed below are T cell receptor beta chains from one sample, sequenced in a study of Graves' ophthalmopathy and Graves' hyperthyroidism. A single record per CDR3 protein comes from TCRdb applying MiXCR to the multiplex PCR reads. Here the sample spans hundreds of thousands of distinct CDR3 sequences, about 20% being singletons. Source material: peripheral blood. The source is a woman aged 18-29 years with stable Graves' hyperthyroidism. Some clones in this sample may be carry-over from other donors' samples. CDR3s include the opening cysteine and the closing phenylalanine or tryptophan. A D gene is named only where the DNA matches it firmly. The size field is filled for only some rows; it gives once, few, many or a size class.

j_call clone_size d_call v_call cdr3_nt cdr3_aa
TRBJ2-7 . . TRBV6-2/TRBV6-3 TGTGCCAGCAGTTACTCGAGGACAGACCCTCCCTACGAGCAGTACTTC CASSYSRTDPPYEQYF
TRBJ2-2 . . TRBV3-1 TGTGCCAGCAGCCAATTCCGGTTGAACACCGGGGAGCTGTTTTTT CASSQFRLNTGELFF
TRBJ2-7 many . TRBV7-9 TGTGCCAGCAGCTTAGCGCAAGAGCAGTACTTC CASSLAQEQYF
TRBJ2-7 . TRBD2 TRBV3-1 TGTGCCAGCAGAGCGAGTAGCGGGAGGGCCTCCTACTACGAGCAGTACTTC CASRASSGRASYYEQYF
TRBJ2-5 many . TRBV20-1 TGCAGTGCTAGAGATCTGCGGTGGGTTCAAGAGACCCAGTACTTC CSARDLRWVQETQYF
TRBJ2-7 few . TRBV6-5 TGTGCCAGCAGTTACCAGATATACTACGAGCAGTACTTC CASSYQIYYEQYF
TRBJ1-5 . . TRBV6-1 TGTGCCAGCAGTGAAGGGGGTCTTAGGAATCAGCCCCAGCATTTT CASSEGGLRNQPQHF
TRBJ2-7 . . TRBV28 TGTGCCAGCAGGCCTACAGGGACCCCCTCCTACGAGCAGTACTTC CASRPTGTPSYEQYF
TRBJ2-7 many TRBD1 TRBV6-1 TGTGCCAGCAGTGAAGCCGGGACAGGGGTCTACGAGCAGTACTTC CASSEAGTGVYEQYF
TRBJ1-2 . . TRBV2 TGTGCCAGCAGTGAAGCGGCCTATGGCTACACCTTC CASSEAAYGYTF
TRBJ2-7 many TRBD1 TRBV5-1 TGCGCCAGCAGCCAACCATCCGGGACAGGGGGCTACGAGCAGTACTTC CASSQPSGTGGYEQYF
TRBJ1-2 many . TRBV12-3/TRBV12-4 TGTGCCAGCGTATCCGGGGGAAGGGGTGGCTACACCTTC CASVSGGRGGYTF
TRBJ2-2 . . TRBV13 TGTGCCAGCAGCCCTATGCGGAGTCTGAACACCGGGGAGCTGCTTTTT CASSPMRSLNTGELLF
TRBJ1-2 . . TRBV7-8 TGTGCCAGCAGCTTGGGCCAGCCTAACTATGGCTACACCTTC CASSLGQPNYGYTF
TRBJ1-1 many . TRBV5-1 TGCGCCAGCAGCTTGACTACCTCCAACACTGAAGCTTTCTTT CASSLTTSNTEAFF
TRBJ1-2 once . TRBV6-1 TGTGCCAGCAGTGAAAAACAAGGGGATAAGTGGGACTACACCTTC CASSEKQGDKWDYTF
TRBJ1-2 many TRBD1 TRBV7-2 TGTGCCAGCAGCTTAGGACAGGGCGTTAACTATGGCTACACCTTC CASSLGQGVNYGYTF
TRBJ1-2 . . TRBV28 TGTGCCAGCAGACAAATTCTCGATTTTGATGGCTACACCTTC CASRQILDFDGYTF
TRBJ2-5 . . TRBV20-1 TGCAGTGGGGATAGGAGCGTACAAGAGACCCAGTACTTC CSGDRSVQETQYF
TRBJ2-2 many . TRBV7-3 TGTGCCAGCAGCTCCCTGCAAAGCACCGGGGAGCTGTTTTTT CASSSLQSTGELFF
TRBJ2-3 many . TRBV27 TGTGCCAGCAGTGAAGGGATCGAGGTGGTTACGCAGTATTTT CASSEGIEVVTQYF
TRBJ2-5 few . TRBV25-1 TGTGCCAGCAGTGAGTTTGGGCAAGAGACCCAGTACTTC CASSEFGQETQYF
TRBJ2-1 . TRBD1 TRBV5-1 TGCGCCAGCAGCTTGGAGTTGGTAGGACAGGGCGCCGCTGAGCAGTTCTTC CASSLELVGQGAAEQFF
TRBJ1-2 . TRBD1 TRBV12-3/TRBV12-4 TGTGCCAGCAGTTGGGGACAGGTGTCCTATGGCTACACCTTC CASSWGQVSYGYTF
TRBJ2-7 . . TRBV19 TGTGCCAGTAGTCCCCTTCCCTCTAGTTCTTACGAGCAGTACTTC CASSPLPSSSYEQYF
TRBJ1-2 many . TRBV6-5 TGTGCCAGCAGTTCTGGCCATCGACAGGAGTATGGCTACACCTTC CASSSGHRQEYGYTF
TRBJ2-7 few TRBD2 TRBV12-3/TRBV12-4 TGTGCCAGCAGTTTAGACCCAGCGGGGGAGCAGTACTTC CASSLDPAGEQYF
TRBJ1-2 few . TRBV9 TGTGCCAGCAGCGTACCCAGGGACGGGGCTAACTATGGCTACACCTTC CASSVPRDGANYGYTF
TRBJ1-1 many TRBD1 TRBV19 TGTGCCAGTAGTATAGAGACAGGGGACACTGAAGCTTTCTTT CASSIETGDTEAFF
TRBJ2-5 many . TRBV6-2/TRBV6-3 TGTGCCAGCAGTTTCGGACATACTAAAGAGACCCAGTACTTC CASSFGHTKETQYF
TRBJ1-6 few . TRBV9 TGTGCCAGCAGCTCGGTGGAGGGGAACTCACCCCTCCACTTT CASSSVEGNSPLHF
TRBJ2-2 . . TRBV7-7 TGTGCCAGCAGTCAAGACAGACGGACCGGGGAGCTGTTTTTT CASSQDRRTGELFF
TRBJ2-7 many TRBD2 TRBV27 TGTGCCAGCAGTTTAACCGCCGGGACTACCTCCTACGAGCAGTACTTC CASSLTAGTTSYEQYF
TRBJ2-7 . . TRBV7-2 TGTGCCAGCAGCTTATGGGGGGCTAGCACGGACGAGCAGTACTTC CASSLWGASTDEQYF
TRBJ1-2 few . TRBV19 TGTGCCAGTAGTTATACTCTTCATAACTATGGCTACACCTTC CASSYTLHNYGYTF
TRBJ2-7 many TRBD1 TRBV6-6 TGTGCCAGCGGGGACCCCCGGGACAGGGGGGTTGGCGAGCAGTACTTC CASGDPRDRGVGEQYF
TRBJ1-1 few . TRBV29-1 TGCAGCGTTGAAGACCTCAGAGGTGTAATTATGAACACTGAAGCTTTCTTT CSVEDLRGVIMNTEAFF
TRBJ2-2 . TRBD1 TRBV29-1 TGCAGCGTGGGGGACAGGGTGCCCACCGGGGAGCTGTTTTTT CSVGDRVPTGELFF
TRBJ2-3 . TRBD2 TRBV6-2/TRBV6-3 TGTGCCAGCAGTCTCCCCGTGCTAGCGGGAGGTCTCACAGATACGCAGTATTTT CASSLPVLAGGLTDTQYF
TRBJ1-6 few TRBD1 TRBV6-1 TGTGCCAGCAGTCCATCCGTCGACAGGGAGACCCTCCACTTT CASSPSVDRETLHF
TRBJ2-4 many . TRBV16 TGTGCCAGCAGCCAATGGGCACTACTTCTAGCCAAAAACATTCAGTACTTC CASSQWALLLAKNIQYF
TRBJ1-1 many . TRBV6-1 TGTGCCAGCAGTGAACCGGACCGGTACACTGAAGCTTTCTTT CASSEPDRYTEAFF
TRBJ2-5 . TRBD2 TRBV20-1 TGCGGCCAAACTAGCGGGGGGGCAGAGACCCAGTACTTC CGQTSGGAETQYF
TRBJ1-2 . . TRBV7-8 TGTGCCAGCAGCTTGATGGGGGGACCCTTCTATGGCTACACCTTC CASSLMGGPFYGYTF
TRBJ2-5 many . TRBV6-2/TRBV6-3 TGTGCCAGCAGTTACATACAAGAGACCCAGTACTTC CASSYIQETQYF
TRBJ2-2 . TRBD1 TRBV9 TGTGCCAGCAGCGTCCACGACAGGGTGAACACCGGGGAGCTGTTTTTT CASSVHDRVNTGELFF
TRBJ1-5 many TRBD1 TRBV6-2/TRBV6-3 TGTGCCAGCAGTTGGGACAGGGGTTCGGGCAATCAGCCCCAGCATTTT CASSWDRGSGNQPQHF
TRBJ1-1 few . TRBV6-1 TGTGCCAGCAGTGATCGGGTTACGGACACTGAAGCTTTCTTT CASSDRVTDTEAFF
TRBJ2-7 . TRBD1 TRBV27 TGTGCCAGCAGTCACGGGACAGGGGGCCTCTACGAGCAGTACTTC CASSHGTGGLYEQYF
TRBJ1-1 many . TRBV2 TGTGCCAGCAGGTATGCGAACACTGAAGCTTTCTTT CASRYANTEAFF
TRBJ2-7 . . TRBV7-9 TGTGCCAGCAGCTTATCCGCGGGCGTCAACGAGCAGTACTTC CASSLSAGVNEQYF
TRBJ1-1 few TRBD1 TRBV6-1 TGTGCCAGCAGGGACAGGGGGGCCACTGAAGCTTTCTTT CASRDRGATEAFF
TRBJ1-3 . . TRBV9 TGTGCCAGCAGCCCTTTTACTGGAAACACCATATATTTT CASSPFTGNTIYF
TRBJ2-5 many TRBD2 TRBV4-2 TGTGCCAGCAGCCCCCACGGGACTAGCGGTATTGAGACCCAGTACTTC CASSPHGTSGIETQYF